These 22 T cell receptor beta chains came from one sample sequenced in a study of resident and recirculating memory T cells in vitiligo. The method was immunoSEQ multiplex PCR; TCRdb's version includes in-frame clones alone and lacks a portion of them. The table has more than 70,000 clones, 92% seen once. The sample comprised blood. Receptors originate from a male donor with vitiligo.

The chain links TRBV2 to TRBJ1-5; perhaps TRBD1 as D (5 bases). Germline V gene lookup returns CDR1 SNHLY and CDR2 FYNNEI. The CDR3 loop spans 13 amino acids. V dropped 8 bases and J dropped 2 bases, with 10 bases sitting between them. CDR3 coding DNA: TGTGCCAGCGCGACGGGGGGCAATCAGCCCCAGCATTTT. This codes for CASATGGNQPQHF.

The CDR3 is CASSYPDRGSQQYF. Written as DNA, the CDR3 is TGTGCCAGCAGCTACCCGGACAGGGGGTCACAGCAGTACTTC. V usage is TRBV28 and J usage is TRBJ2-7; 10 nucleotides match TRBD1. Germline-derived CDR1 and CDR2 are MDHEN and SYDVKM. V was clipped by 6 bases and J by 8 bases; unmatched bases: 10. The CDR3 totals 14 residues.

This clone was observed a single time. The V gene is TRBV5-4, the J gene TRBJ1-1; weak D call: TRBD1 (5 bases). Per the germline V gene, CDR1 is SGHNT and CDR2 is YYREEE (reference sequence). Trimming took 4 bases from V and 3 from J, leaving 10 bases between them. The CDR3 consists of 13 residues. This CDR3 is CASSRLGDTEAFF. CDR3 in DNA: TGTGCCAGCAGCCGACTAGGGGACACTGAAGCTTTCTTT.

The CDR3 loop is CASSFGIGGAVGTEAFF. CDR3 coding DNA: TGCGCCAGCAGCTTTGGTATAGGGGGCGCGGTTGGCACTGAAGCTTTCTTT. This chain joins TRBV5-1 and TRBJ1-1; 7 bases line up with TRBD1. Germline CDR1 SGHRS, CDR2 YFSETQ. This CDR3 contains 17 residues. V was clipped by 2 bases and J by 4 bases; unmatched bases: 14.

The gene calls are TRBV5-5 and TRBJ1-1; TRBD1 is a possible D gene (6 bases). CDR3 size: 16 residues. The V end lost 2 bases, the J end lost 3 bases, and 17 bases lay between the germline ends. Germline V gene sequence: CDR1 SGHKS, CDR2 YYEKEE (reference sequence). The DNA of the CDR3 is TGTGCCAGCAGCTTTACAGGGTCTTTCGGGGACACTGAAGCTTTCTTT. Its protein is CASSFTGSFGDTEAFF.

This clone was seen only a few times. This chain uses TRBV5-6 with TRBJ1-5, with D maybe TRBD1 (5 bases). The CDR3 is made up of 13 amino acids. Trimming shortened V by 3 bases and J by 8 bases, and 12 bases separated the two germline ends. Germline values: CDR1 SGHDT, CDR2 YYEEEE. CDR3 loop: CASSWGVRKPQHF. In nucleotides, the CDR3 is TGTGCCAGCAGCTGGGGGGTGCGAAAGCCCCAGCATTTT.

This chain uses TRBV21-1 with TRBJ1-5; the D segment call TRBD1 is taken from the table without a DNA check. TRBV21-1 is marked as a pseudogene. The CDR3 consists of 17 residues. For the CDR3, the DNA is TGTGCCAGCAGCAAAGAAAGGGACAGGTCCAGCAATCAGCCCCAGCATTTT. It yields the protein CASSKERDRSSNQPQHF.

CDR3 sequence (DNA): TGCGCCAGCAGCTTGTTGTTTAAGGAGCGAGAAGCTTTCTTT. Protein sequence: CASSLLFKEREAFF. The J gene is TRBJ1-1, the V gene TRBV5-1; D ambiguous. Germline V lookup: CDR1 SGHRS, CDR2 YFSETQ. The ends were cut back, 1 base at V and 8 bases at J, with 15 bases in the middle. The length of the CDR3 is 14 residues.

The chain uses TRBV7-3 and TRBJ2-3; maybe TRBD2 (5 bases). Trimming took 3 bases from V and 8 from J, leaving 18 bases between them. This CDR3 comprises 15 residues. Germline V CDR1 and CDR2: SGHTA, FQGTGA. The CDR3 spells CASSFRLGGLPTQYF. The CDR3 region has the DNA TGTGCCAGCAGCTTTAGGTTGGGCGGGCTTCCTACGCAGTATTTT.

The CDR3 region has the DNA TGTGCCAGCGTGGGGGAGGGCGGGCAGCCCCAGCATTTT. This encodes CASVGEGGQPQHF. The chain carries TRBV2 and TRBJ1-5, with D maybe TRBD1 (5 bases). Trimming shortened V by 8 bases and J by 7 bases, and 15 bases separated the two germline ends. Germline V gene lookup returns CDR1 SNHLY and CDR2 FYNNEI. The CDR3 is made up of 13 amino acids.

The chain links TRBV28 to TRBJ2-2; 8 bases fit TRBD2. From germline, CDR1 is MDHEN and CDR2 SYDVKM. J lost 6 bases, V lost 3 bases, and 9 bases had no gene match. CDR3 length: 16 amino acids. In DNA, the CDR3 is TGTGCCAGCAGTTTCGGGGGGGGCGCGGAGGCCGGGGAGCTGTTTTTT. It yields the protein CASSFGGGAEAGELFF.

V gene TRBV7-8 combines with J gene TRBJ2-5; a possible D gene is TRBD2 (5 bases). Trimming cost V 5 bases and J 2 bases, with 18 bases left between them. This CDR3 has 16 amino acids. Germline V lookup: CDR1 SGHVS, CDR2 FQNEAQ. In DNA form, the CDR3 reads TGTGCCAGCAGCACCCCAGAGGGATGGGGTCAAGAGACCCAGTACTTC. Amino acid sequence: CASSTPEGWGQETQYF.

The V call is TRBV20-1, the J call TRBJ2-1; 14 bases line up with TRBD2. Per germline, CDR1 DFQATT and CDR2 SNEGSKA (reference sequence). V lost 5 bases, J lost 14 bases, and 2 bases stayed unmatched. This CDR3 is built from 11 residues. This chain's CDR3 is CSASTSGGEFF. In DNA form, the CDR3 reads TGCAGTGCTTCGACTAGCGGGGGGGAGTTCTTC.

In its sample, this clone was seen once. The gene calls are TRBV6-4 and TRBJ2-7; 11 bases map to TRBD2. Germline assignment: CDR1 MRHNA and CDR2 SNTAGT. The CDR3 length is 17 residues. The J segment lost 0 bases and the V segment lost 8 bases, leaving 12 bases of the junction unmatched. CDR3 region: CASRRLAGYGSSYEQYF. The CDR3 nucleotides read TGTGCCAGCCGAAGACTAGCGGGATACGGGAGCTCCTACGAGCAGTACTTC.

This clone was counted a single time. The CDR3 nucleotides are TGTGCCAGCAGTGTACGTACTCCCTACGAGCAGTACTTC. This codes for CASSVRTPYEQYF. The chain has TRBV6-1 and TRBJ2-7, with D unresolved. The germline V and J ends were trimmed by 4 bases and 2 bases, with 9 bases remaining between them. CDR3 size: 13 residues. Germline V CDR1 and CDR2: MNHNS, SASEGT.

This chain uses TRBV30 with TRBJ2-1; TRBD2 aligns across 15 bases. The CDR3 runs 19 residues. Germline V gives CDR1 GTSNPN, CDR2 SVGIG (reference sequence). Trimming cost V 2 bases and J 3 bases; bases outside gene matches: 11. The CDR3 protein is CAWSTDRGTSGRIYNEQFF. As DNA, the CDR3 is TGTGCCTGGAGTACAGACCGCGGGACTAGCGGGAGGATCTACAATGAGCAGTTCTTC.

The rearrangement links TRBV28 to TRBJ2-7, with 7 bases matching TRBD2. V shed 10 bases, J shed 4 bases, and the junction held 13 bases outside the gene matches. The V gene's germline CDR1 is MDHEN and CDR2 SYDVKM. This CDR3 spans 14 amino acids. The chain's CDR3 is CATGGGGSRYEQYF. The CDR3 DNA reads as TGTGCCACGGGTGGGGGGGGTAGTAGGTACGAGCAGTACTTC.

The chain joins TRBV6-6 to TRBJ1-2, with D perhaps TRBD1 (6 bases). The ends were cut back, 5 bases at V and 8 bases at J, with 18 bases in the middle. This CDR3 contains 14 residues. Germline CDR1 reads MNHNY; CDR2 reads SVGAGI (reference sequence). The CDR3 DNA reads as TGTGCCAGCAGTCGCGGACAGCTGCATGGCGGCTACACCTTC. Translation gives CASSRGQLHGGYTF.

The V and J genes are TRBV6-5 and TRBJ2-1; 10 nucleotides line up with TRBD1. The CDR3 is 15 amino acids. Germline CDR1 is MNHEY and CDR2 is SVGAGI. V shed 2 bases and J 8 bases; nucleotides not matched to a gene: 6. CDR3 sequence reads: CASSYGTGEVDEQFF. The DNA for the CDR3 is TGTGCCAGCAGTTACGGGACAGGGGAGGTCGATGAGCAGTTCTTC.

The chain recombines TRBV5-4 with TRBJ2-1; 9 nucleotides align to TRBD2. Trimming cost V 9 bases and J 0 bases; bases outside gene matches: 4. In germline, CDR1 is SGHNT, CDR2 YYREEE (reference sequence). This CDR3 has 14 amino acids. The CDR3 loop reads CAIISGSSYNEQFF. The CDR3 DNA sequence: TGTGCCATCATTAGCGGGAGCTCCTACAATGAGCAGTTCTTC.

In this sample, this clone turned up once. This sequence joins TRBV13 and TRBJ2-3, with D tentatively TRBD2 (5 bases). Trimming pared 1 base from V and 2 bases from J, leaving 13 bases between. Looked up from germline, CDR1 is PRHDT and CDR2 is FYEKMQ (reference sequence). The length of the CDR3 is 16 residues. The CDR3 is CASSLADLGPTDTQYF. The CDR3 bases are TGTGCCAGCAGCTTAGCGGACTTAGGCCCCACAGATACGCAGTATTTT.

The rearrangement uses TRBV11-3 and TRBJ2-1; 10 bases map to TRBD2. Trimming cost V 0 bases and J 2 bases; bases outside gene matches: 4. The CDR3 is 17 amino acids. Germline lookup yields CDR1 SGHNT and CDR2 YENEEA. CDR3 nucleotide sequence: TGTGCCAGCAGCTTAGATGAGCGGGAGGGAACCTACAATGAGCAGTTCTTC. Translation gives CASSLDEREGTYNEQFF.